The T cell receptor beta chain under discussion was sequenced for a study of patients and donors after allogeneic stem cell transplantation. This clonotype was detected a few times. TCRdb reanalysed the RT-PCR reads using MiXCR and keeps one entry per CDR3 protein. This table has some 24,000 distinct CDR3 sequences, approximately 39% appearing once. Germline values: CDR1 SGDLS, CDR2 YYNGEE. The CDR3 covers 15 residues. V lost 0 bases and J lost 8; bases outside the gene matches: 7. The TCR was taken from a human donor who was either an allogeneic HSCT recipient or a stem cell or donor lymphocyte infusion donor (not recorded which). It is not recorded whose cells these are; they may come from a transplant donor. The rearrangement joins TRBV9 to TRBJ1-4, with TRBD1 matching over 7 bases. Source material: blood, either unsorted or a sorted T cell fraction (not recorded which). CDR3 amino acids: CASSVDDREQEKLFF. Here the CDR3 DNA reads TGTGCCAGCAGCGTAGATGACAGGGAACAGGAAAAACTGTTTTTT.